This T cell receptor beta chain was observed in a study of shared T cell receptors in the human thymus. The V gene's germline CDR1 is SGHTA and CDR2 FQGNSA. The CDR3 is made up of 15 amino acids. Trimming shortened V by 5 bases and J by 0 bases, and 13 bases separated the two germline ends. Generated by immunoSEQ multiplex PCR, the TCRdb table keeps only in-frame clones and is missing some. Here the sample spans hundreds of thousands of clones, around 87% being singletons. The same sample was also used in a study of human thymus T cells. That work states: Healthy Finnish infants undergoing corrective surgery for congenital heart defects were the donors. Corrective cardiac operations yielded the resected thymus tissue.

The clonotype comes from a boy younger than two with a congenital heart defect. This chain uses TRBV7-2 with TRBJ1-1; no clear D. The source material was thymocytes. The CDR3 spells CASSPPEAVNTEAFF. The CDR3 DNA is TGTGCCAGCAGCCCACCGGAGGCGGTGAACACTGAAGCTTTCTTT.